Below are 20 T cell receptor beta chains sequenced from a single sample in a study of blood T cell repertoires in COVID-19. Generated by immunoSEQ multiplex PCR, the TCRdb table keeps only in-frame clones and is missing some. Of hundreds of thousands of clones in the sample, 85% to 90% were seen once. The specimen was peripheral blood. These receptors were taken from a young woman with acute or convalescent COVID-19.

This clone was seen once. This chain connects TRBV30 to TRBJ1-6, with unresolved D. CDR3 length equals 13 residues. Germline loops: CDR1 GTSNPN, CDR2 SVGIG (reference sequence). The ends were cut back, 1 base at V and 6 bases at J, with 7 bases in the middle. The chain's CDR3 is CAWSEQINSPLHF. The CDR3 nucleotides are TGTGCCTGGAGTGAACAGATTAATTCACCCCTCCACTTT.

The chain uses TRBV11-2 and TRBJ1-1; D remains ambiguous. Germline V CDR1 and CDR2: SGHAT, FQNNGV. This CDR3 has 14 residues. The V end was cut by 5 bases, the J end by 0 bases, with 10 bases between. In DNA form, the CDR3 reads TGTGCCAGCAGCCCCACGGGGATGAACACTGAAGCTTTCTTT. It codes for CASSPTGMNTEAFF.

The chain links TRBV12-1 to TRBJ2-7; the table's D gene call, TRBD2, was not cross checked with the DNA. TRBV12-1 is noted as a pseudogene. The CDR3 runs to 15 residues. This CDR3 reads CASSFNFPSSYEQYF. CDR3 DNA sequence: TGTGCCAGCAGCTTTAACTTTCCAAGCTCCTACGAGCAGTACTTC.

The rearrangement uses TRBV4-2 and TRBJ1-1; the match to TRBD1 covers 7 bases. V was pared by 1 base and J by 6 bases, with 14 bases of the junction left unmatched. This CDR3 has 17 residues. Germline V gives CDR1 LGHNA, CDR2 YNFKEQ. The CDR3 region has the DNA TGTGCCAGCAGCCAAGCCCGCTGGGAGACAGGGCGTTCTGAAGCTTTCTTT. Its translation is CASSQARWETGRSEAFF.

V usage is TRBV3-1 (or the pseudogene TRBV3-2) and J usage is TRBJ1-2; weak D call: TRBD1 (5 bases). This CDR3 comprises 15 residues. Germline CDR1 reads LGHDT; CDR2 reads YNNKEL (reference sequence). V gave up 3 bases and J gave up 4 bases, with 15 bases separating them. CDR3 protein: CASSQSQGYGYGYTF. The CDR3 nucleotides read TGTGCCAGCAGCCAGAGTCAGGGCTATGGCTATGGCTACACCTTC.

The CDR3 nucleotides are TGCGCCAGCAGCTGGAACACCGGGGAGCTGTTTTTT. Translating gives CASSWNTGELFF. The rearrangement joins TRBV10-2 to TRBJ2-2, with D hard to call. The germline CDR1 and CDR2 sequences are WSHSY and SAAADI. The CDR3 sequence is 12 residues long. Trimming removed 6 bases from V and 1 base from J, with 3 bases in between.

To note about this clone: The same CDR3 arises from other DNA sequences in this sample as well. The V and J genes are TRBV6-6 and TRBJ1-2, with TRBD1 matching over 10 bases. This CDR3 spans 14 amino acids. Germline V CDR1 and CDR2: MNHNY, SVGAGI (reference sequence). With V trimmed by 2 bases and J by 6 bases, 3 bases remained unmatched. CDR3 coding DNA: TGTGCCAGCAGTTACCTGACAGGGGGCGATGGCTACACCTTC. This sequence encodes CASSYLTGGDGYTF.

CDR3 nucleotides: TGTGCCAGCAGCTCCCACCTTCTAGCGGGGGGAGATACCGGGGAGCTGTTTTTT. Residues: CASSSHLLAGGDTGELFF. This chain connects TRBV5-4 to TRBJ2-2, with 11 positions matching TRBD2. The CDR3 is 18 residues long. V shed 3 bases and J 5 bases; nucleotides not matched to a gene: 12. From germline, CDR1 is SGHNT and CDR2 YYREEE (reference sequence). The full variable domain, with the rest looked up from reference TRBV5-4 and TRBJ2-2, is ETGVTQSPTHLIKTRGQQVTLRCSSQSGHNTVSWYQQALGQGPQFIFQYYREEENGRGNFPPRFSGLQFPNYSSELNVNALELDDSALYLCASSSHLLAGGDTGELFFGEGSRLTVL.

In this sample, this clone turned up once. J is TRBJ2-7 and V is TRBV4-1, with TRBD1 matching over 9 bases. Trimming took 1 base from V and 4 from J; bases not matched to a gene: 5. This CDR3 is 15 amino acids long. Germline V CDR1 and CDR2: MGHRA, YSYEKL. The CDR3 DNA reads as TGCGCCAGCAGCCAAGTCTGGACAGGGGATTACGAGCAGTACTTC. Its protein product is CASSQVWTGDYEQYF.

This sequence joins TRBV7-2 and TRBJ1-5, with D tentatively TRBD1 (5 bases). This CDR3 spans 16 amino acids. V shed 2 bases and J shed 5 bases, with 16 bases lying between them. Germline assignment: CDR1 SGHTA and CDR2 FQGNSA. CDR3 sequence (DNA): TGTGCCAGCAGCTTAAATCAGGGATTCTCCTATCAGCCCCAGCATTTT. This codes for CASSLNQGFSYQPQHF.

This clone was detected once. This chain connects TRBV19 to TRBJ1-2; 7 nucleotides match TRBD1. The germline CDR1 and CDR2 sequences are LNHDA and SQIVND (reference sequence). V shed 6 bases and J 12 bases; nucleotides not matched to a gene: 16. CDR3 length: 14 amino acids. CDR3 DNA: TGTGCCAGTAGGCACAACAGGGGAGGATCCTATGACACCTTC. This codes for CASRHNRGGSYDTF.

V usage is TRBV10-3 and J usage is TRBJ2-2; TRBD2 matches at 7 bases. Germline values: CDR1 ENHRY, CDR2 SYGVKD. Losses at the gene ends were 2 bases for V and 0 bases for J; bases not matched to a gene: 3. The CDR3 totals 16 residues. The chain's CDR3 is CAISEPAGANTGELFF. The CDR3 nucleotides read TGTGCCATCAGTGAGCCGGCGGGGGCGAACACCGGGGAGCTGTTTTTT.

This clone was picked up one time. The chain uses TRBV30 and TRBJ1-2; 8 bases agree with TRBD1. The junction had 7 bases not matched to a gene; V was cut back by 5 bases and J by 8 bases. The CDR3 totals 12 residues. Germline values: CDR1 GTSNPN, CDR2 SVGIG (reference sequence). DNA of the CDR3: TGTGCCTGGGGGGGGACAGGAGGCGGCTACACCTTC. This codes for CAWGGTGGGYTF.

V usage is TRBV14 and J usage is TRBJ1-1; a possible D gene is TRBD1 (5 bases). The CDR3 length is 14 residues. Germline values: CDR1 SGHDN, CDR2 FVKESK. V dropped 4 bases and J dropped 3 bases, with 12 bases sitting between them. Written as DNA, the CDR3 is TGTGCCAGCAGCCCACTACAGGCCGACACTGAAGCTTTCTTT. Its protein is CASSPLQADTEAFF.

CDR3: CASAGDGNTIYF. CDR3 DNA sequence: TGTGCCAGCGCGGGGGACGGAAACACCATATATTTT. The chain has TRBV2 and TRBJ1-3; D possibly corresponds to TRBD1 (5 bases). This CDR3 spans 12 amino acids. From germline, CDR1 is SNHLY and CDR2 FYNNEI. V was trimmed by 8 bases and J by 4 bases, leaving 9 bases between them.

In its sample, this clone was seen once. The chain recombines TRBV2 with TRBJ1-6, with D unclear. The CDR3 is 15 residues long. The V end was cut by 1 base, the J end by 6 bases, with 10 bases between. Per germline, CDR1 SNHLY and CDR2 FYNNEI. CDR3 DNA sequence: TGTGCCAGCAGTGAAGGGACGGAGGTTAATTCACCCCTCCACTTT. Its translation: CASSEGTEVNSPLHF.

This clone was detected once. The chain couples TRBV5-4 to TRBJ1-1; 8 positions agree with TRBD1. The CDR3 length is 14 residues. Germline CDR1 is SGHNT and CDR2 is YYREEE (reference sequence). The V gene end was trimmed by 4 bases and the J gene end by 0 bases; junction bases not matched to a gene: 2. The CDR3 DNA reads TGTGCCAGCAGCCAACAGGGGGTGAACACTGAAGCTTTCTTT. Protein product: CASSQQGVNTEAFF.

The genes are TRBV30 and TRBJ2-1; D is unclear. V lost 0 bases and J lost 7, with 7 bases in between. The length of the CDR3 is 12 residues. The germline V gene encodes CDR1 GTSNPN and CDR2 SVGIG (reference sequence). CDR3 amino acids: CAWSVVANEQFF. As DNA, the CDR3 is TGTGCCTGGAGTGTGGTAGCAAATGAGCAGTTCTTC.

On this clone itself: Other DNA sequences in the sample encode the same CDR3. The gene calls are TRBV4-3 and TRBJ1-3; D not resolved. Germline V gene data show CDR1 as LGHNA and CDR2 as YSLEER. The V end was cut by 0 bases, the J end by 3 bases, with 3 bases between. This CDR3 has 13 residues. As DNA, the CDR3 is TGCGCCAGCAGCCAAGATCGTGGAAACACCATATATTTT. This gives the protein CASSQDRGNTIYF.

V is TRBV10-3 and J is TRBJ1-1; 7 nucleotides match TRBD1. CDR3 length equals 16 residues. Germline assignment: CDR1 ENHRY and CDR2 SYGVKD. After removal of 2 bases from V and 3 bases from J, the junction contained 9 bases not matched to a gene. CDR3 bases: TGTGCCATCAGTGAGCCAAATAAGGGGGCGGACACTGAAGCTTTCTTT. This gives the protein CAISEPNKGADTEAFF.